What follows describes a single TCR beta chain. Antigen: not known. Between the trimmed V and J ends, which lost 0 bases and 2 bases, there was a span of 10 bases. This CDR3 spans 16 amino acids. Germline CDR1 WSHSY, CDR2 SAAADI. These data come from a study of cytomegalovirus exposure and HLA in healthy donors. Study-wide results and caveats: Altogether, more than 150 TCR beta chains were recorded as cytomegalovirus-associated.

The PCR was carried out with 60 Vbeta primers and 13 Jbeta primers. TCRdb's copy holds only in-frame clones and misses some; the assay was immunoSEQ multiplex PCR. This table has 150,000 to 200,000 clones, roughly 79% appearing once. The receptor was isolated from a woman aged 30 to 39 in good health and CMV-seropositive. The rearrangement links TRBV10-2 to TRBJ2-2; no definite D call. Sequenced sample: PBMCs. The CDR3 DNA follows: TGCGCCAGCAGTGAGTCGCTCCCTATAAACACCGGGGAGCTGTTTTTT. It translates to CASSESLPINTGELFF.